This TCR beta chain appears in the sequencing data of a study of blood T cell repertoires in COVID-19. The J segment lost 15 bases and the V segment lost 3 bases, leaving 8 bases of the junction unmatched. Germline CDR1 is WSHSY and CDR2 is SAAADI. There are 13 residues in the CDR3. Produced via immunoSEQ multiplex PCR; TCRdb's table is partial and in-frame only. The data hold about 35,000 clones, with almost 85% observed a single time. The sequence derives from a man older than 75 with active or convalescent COVID-19. The rearrangement joins TRBV10-2 to TRBJ2-1; 10 bases are a match to TRBD1. The sample taken for sequencing was peripheral blood. Here the CDR3 reads CASSESGTGVRFF. DNA of the CDR3: TGCGCCAGCAGTGAATCCGGGACAGGGGTAAGGTTCTTC.